Each of the 15 T cell receptor beta chains below was sequenced from the same sample in a study of T cells after yellow fever vaccination. TCRdb ran MiXCR on the 5' RACE reads and lists one entry per CDR3 protein. The sample lists roughly 330,000 distinct CDR3 sequences, about 4% occurring once. Sample: PBMCs, taken 5 days after the yellow fever booster vaccination. All receptors come from a man aged 18 to 29 who received the YFV17D yellow fever vaccine.

J is TRBJ1-2 and V is TRBV6-5; unclear D gene. The CDR3 totals 10 residues. Germline loops: CDR1 MNHEY, CDR2 SVGAGI. The V gene lost 8 bases and the J gene lost 6 bases, with 7 bases spanning the gap. The CDR3 loop reads CASGENGYTF. In DNA form, the CDR3 reads TGTGCCAGCGGGGAGAATGGCTACACCTTC.

This clonotype has a count of ten or more. The gene calls are TRBV7-2 and TRBJ1-5; D is unclear. Trimming took off 1 base at V and 0 bases at J, with 7 bases between the two ends. CDR3 length: 15 residues. The germline CDR1 and CDR2 sequences are SGHTA and FQGNSA. The CDR3 protein is CASSLEPYSNQPQHF. CDR3 sequence (DNA): TGTGCCAGCAGCTTAGAGCCTTATAGCAATCAGCCCCAGCATTTT. Drawing the rest from reference TRBV7-2 and TRBJ1-5, the complete variable domain is GAGVSQSPSNKVTEKGKDVELRCDPISGHTALYWYRQSLGQGLEFLIYFQGNSAPDKSGLPSDRFSAERTGGSVSTLTIQRTQQEDSAVYLCASSLEPYSNQPQHFGDGTRLSIL.

This chain links TRBV28 with TRBJ2-7; TRBD1 aligns across 7 bases. Germline-derived CDR1 and CDR2 are MDHEN and SYDVKM. CDR3 length: 11 amino acids. V trimming: 10 bases; J trimming: 5 bases; junction bases outside the gene matches: 5. The CDR3 sequence: CATLGGDEQYV. In DNA form, the CDR3 reads TGTGCCACCTTAGGGGGCGACGAGCAGTACGTC.

This clonotype was detected only a few times. The chain is built from TRBV7-2 and TRBJ2-5, with 12 bases lining up with TRBD2. CDR1 and CDR2 (germline): SGHTA, FQGNSA. V was clipped by 5 bases and J by 5 bases; unmatched bases: 6. The CDR3 loop spans 15 amino acids. As DNA, the CDR3 is TGTGCCAGCAGCAACCGACTAGCGGGGGCGGAGACCCAGTACTTC. Its protein is CASSNRLAGAETQYF. The full variable domain, completed using reference TRBV7-2 and TRBJ2-5, is GAGVSQSPSNKVTEKGKDVELRCDPISGHTALYWYRQSLGQGLEFLIYFQGNSAPDKSGLPSDRFSAERTGGSVSTLTIQRTQQEDSAVYLCASSNRLAGAETQYFGPGTRLLVL.

J is TRBJ2-1 and V is TRBV6-5, with a possible D match to TRBD2 (5 bases). The length of the CDR3 is 12 residues. CDR1 and CDR2 from the germline V gene are MNHEY and SVGAGI. V was cut by 2 bases and J by 13 bases, with 12 bases left in between. Here the CDR3 reads CASSYGGGPQFF. CDR3 DNA: TGTGCCAGCAGTTACGGTGGAGGCCCCCAGTTCTTC.

Remarks on this clonotype: A junction boundary mismatches the germline segment, possibly from a read error. The chain is built from TRBV9 and TRBJ2-5, with D possibly matching TRBD2 (6 bases). Per germline, CDR1 SGDLS and CDR2 YYNGEE. CDR3 length equals 13 residues. The CDR3 region has the DNA TGCGCCAGCAGCGCCGGAGGGGAAGAGACCCAGTACTTC. The encoded protein is CASSAGGEETQYF. The full variable domain, rest sourced from reference TRBV9 and TRBJ2-5, is DSGVTQTPKHLITATGQRVTLRCSPRSGDLSVYWYQQSLDQGLQFLIQYYNGEERAKGNILERFSAQQFPDLHSELNLSSLELGDSALYFCASSAGGEETQYFGPGTRLLVL.

In its sample, this clonotype was seen many times. V usage is TRBV12-3 or TRBV12-4 and J usage is TRBJ2-5; TRBD2 matches 8 bases. Unmatched junction bases numbered 11, after V lost 6 bases and J lost 5 bases. The CDR3 is 15 residues long. The CDR3 DNA reads TGTGCCAGCAGGCGGAGCGGGGGCCAAGGGGAGACCCAGTACTTC. This encodes CASRRSGGQGETQYF.

This clonotype came up many times. The chain carries TRBV19 and TRBJ2-5; tentative D call: TRBD2 (6 bases). V lost 5 bases and J 5 bases, leaving 12 bases between the germline ends. Germline V lookup: CDR1 LNHDA, CDR2 SQIVND (reference sequence). The CDR3 spans 13 residues. Written as DNA, the CDR3 is TGTGCCAGTAGTCGGGGGAGGATGGAGACCCAGTACTTC. Protein: CASSRGRMETQYF.

At least ten counts were recorded for this clonotype. V gene TRBV18 combines with J gene TRBJ2-1, with D possibly TRBD1 on 5 matching bases. Germline loops: CDR1 KGHSH, CDR2 LQKENI. The CDR3 extends over 14 amino acids. Deletions cut 0 bases from V and 2 bases from J, with 5 bases between. CDR3 coding DNA: TGTGCCAGCTCACCACCGGACACCTACAATGAGCAGTTCTTC. It specifies CASSPPDTYNEQFF.

The gene calls are TRBV24-1 and TRBJ2-2; 10 bases map to TRBD1. Looked up from germline, CDR1 is KGHDR and CDR2 is SFDVKD. The CDR3 sequence is 16 residues long. With V trimmed by 3 bases and J by 6 bases, 6 bases remained unmatched. Here the CDR3 DNA reads TGTGCCACCAGTGATAGGGGACAGGGGTCATCCGGGGAGCTGTTTTTT. It yields the protein CATSDRGQGSSGELFF.

In DNA form, the CDR3 reads TGTGCCACTAAGGGCACAGGGGTCGCTGAAGCTTTCTTT. Its protein product is CATKGTGVAEAFF. This chain joins TRBV10-3 and TRBJ1-1; 7 nucleotides line up with TRBD1. This CDR3 contains 13 residues. The V and J ends lost 10 bases and 6 bases, in that order; junction bases with no gene match: 11. Germline-derived CDR1 and CDR2 are ENHRY and SYGVKD.

This clonotype has ten or more counts. The chain carries TRBV20-1 and TRBJ1-1; D perhaps matches TRBD1 (5 bases). Germline values: CDR1 DFQATT, CDR2 SNEGSKA (reference sequence). Between the trimmed V and J ends, which lost 6 bases and 0 bases, there was a span of 11 bases. The CDR3 totals 13 residues. The CDR3 region has the DNA TGCAGTGCCAAGAAGGGGTTGAACACTGAAGCTTTCTTT. Its protein is CSAKKGLNTEAFF.

The rearrangement joins TRBV25-1 to TRBJ2-7; D remains ambiguous. CDR1 is MGHDK and CDR2 is SYGVNS in the germline V gene. There are 12 residues in the CDR3. V was cut by 10 bases and J by 5 bases, with 15 bases left in between. The CDR3 sequence is CAMVSPTDEQYV. The CDR3 DNA follows: TGTGCCATGGTTTCGCCTACGGACGAGCAGTACGTC.

This clonotype was picked up a small number of times. The V and J genes are TRBV5-6 and TRBJ1-6; 8 nucleotides align to TRBD1. The ends lost 2 bases at V and 7 bases at J; junction bases unmatched: 5. The CDR3 runs 15 residues. Germline V gene data show CDR1 as SGHDT and CDR2 as YYEEEE. CDR3 residues: CASSFPGQENSPLHF. The CDR3 coding sequence is TGTGCCAGCAGCTTTCCGGGACAGGAAAATTCACCCCTCCACTTT. The full variable domain, in which reference TRBV5-6 and TRBJ1-6 provide the parts outside the CDR3, is DAGVTQSPTHLIKTRGQQVTLRCSPKSGHDTVSWYQQALGQGPQFIFQYYEEEERQRGNFPDRFSGHQFPNYSSELNVNALLLGDSALYLCASSFPGQENSPLHFGNGTRLTVT.

There are a few counts of this clonotype. The chain's CDR3 is CSVTSGFYNEQFF. CDR3 nucleotides: TGCAGCGTAACTAGCGGCTTCTACAATGAGCAGTTCTTC. This chain joins TRBV29-1 and TRBJ2-1; 8 bases align to TRBD2. Germline values: CDR1 SQVTM, CDR2 ANQGSEA. The CDR3 is 13 residues long. V lost 6 bases and J lost 3; bases outside the gene matches: 4.